This T cell receptor beta chain was identified in a study of CD8+CD57+ T cells in acquired aplastic anemia. The overall study: Sorted CD4+ and CD8+ cells gave a mean 3.2 ug DNA, range roughly 0.2 to 27.4 ug.

The patients chosen for sequencing had shown expansion of CD8+CD57+ cells (detected by flow cytometry). Template material for TCR beta VDJ and CDR3 profiling consisted of genomic DNA. TCRdb recomputed calls from the reads with MiXCR, one row per CDR3 protein. The sample records 310,000 or so distinct CDR3 sequences, 56% being singletons. Whole-study results and caveats: The number of CD8+ CDR3 sequences shared by patients and controls was approximately 31. No significant difference in CD8+ Simpson's diversity was found between patients and controls.

The CDR3 contains 15 residues. Trimming shortened V by 3 bases and J by 8 bases, and 17 bases separated the two germline ends. Per the germline V gene, CDR1 is SGHTA and CDR2 is FQGNSA. This clonotype was seen only once. Its antigen is unidentified. The sample was sorted CD4+, CD8+, or CD8+CD57+ T cells (not recorded which) from PBMCs. This TCR came from a human donor with aplastic anemia. The rearrangement joins TRBV7-2 to TRBJ2-1; the D gene is possibly TRBD2 (6 bases). CDR3 sequence: CASSFGGMGHDEQFF. The CDR3 nucleotides read TGTGCCAGCAGCTTCGGCGGGATGGGGCACGATGAGCAGTTCTTC.